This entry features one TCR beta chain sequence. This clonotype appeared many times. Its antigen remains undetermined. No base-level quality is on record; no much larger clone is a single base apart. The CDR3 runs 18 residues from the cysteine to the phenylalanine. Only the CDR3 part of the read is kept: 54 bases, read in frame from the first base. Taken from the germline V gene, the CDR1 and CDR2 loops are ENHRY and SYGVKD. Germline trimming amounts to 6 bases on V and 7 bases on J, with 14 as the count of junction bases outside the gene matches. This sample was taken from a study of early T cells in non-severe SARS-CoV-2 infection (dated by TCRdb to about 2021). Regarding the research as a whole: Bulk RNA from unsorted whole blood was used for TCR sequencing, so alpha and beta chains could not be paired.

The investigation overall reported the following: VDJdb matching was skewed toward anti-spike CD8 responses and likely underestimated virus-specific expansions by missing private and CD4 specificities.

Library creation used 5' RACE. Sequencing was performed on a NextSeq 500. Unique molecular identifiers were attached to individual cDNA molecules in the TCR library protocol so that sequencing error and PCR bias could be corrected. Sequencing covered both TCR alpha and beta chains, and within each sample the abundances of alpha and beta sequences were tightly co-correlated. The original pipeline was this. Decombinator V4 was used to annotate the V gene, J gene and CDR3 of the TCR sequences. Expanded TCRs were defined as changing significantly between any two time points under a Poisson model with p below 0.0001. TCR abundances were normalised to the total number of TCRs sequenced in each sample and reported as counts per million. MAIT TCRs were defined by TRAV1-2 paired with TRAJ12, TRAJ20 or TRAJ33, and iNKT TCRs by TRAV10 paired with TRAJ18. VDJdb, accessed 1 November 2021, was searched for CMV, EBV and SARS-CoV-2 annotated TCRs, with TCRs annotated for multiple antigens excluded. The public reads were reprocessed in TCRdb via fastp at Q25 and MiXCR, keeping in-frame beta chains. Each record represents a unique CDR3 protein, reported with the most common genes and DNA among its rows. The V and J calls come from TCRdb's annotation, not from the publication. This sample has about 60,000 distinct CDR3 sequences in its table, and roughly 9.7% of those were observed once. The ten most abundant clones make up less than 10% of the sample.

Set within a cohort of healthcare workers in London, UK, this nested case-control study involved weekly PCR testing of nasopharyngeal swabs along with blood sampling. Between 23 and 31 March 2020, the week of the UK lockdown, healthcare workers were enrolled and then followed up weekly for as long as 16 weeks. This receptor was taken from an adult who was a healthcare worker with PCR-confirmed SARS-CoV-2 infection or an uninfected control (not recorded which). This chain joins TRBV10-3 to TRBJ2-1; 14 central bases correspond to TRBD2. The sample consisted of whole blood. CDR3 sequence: CAISPGLAGVGVRNEQFF. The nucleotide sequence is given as TGTGCCATCAGCCCGGGACTAGCGGGAGTTGGAGTGAGAAATGAGCAGTTCTTC.